This passage covers 27 T cell receptor beta chains from one sample sequenced in a study of blood T cell repertoires in COVID-19. Generated by immunoSEQ multiplex PCR, the TCRdb table keeps only in-frame clones and is missing some. This table has about 120,000 clones, approximately 81% appearing once. Source material: peripheral blood. The receptor source for this set is a woman of 80 years or more with acute or convalescent COVID-19.

The chain carries TRBV4-1 and TRBJ1-2; 8 positions match TRBD1. Germline V gives CDR1 MGHRA, CDR2 YSYEKL. V trimming: 0 bases; J trimming: 2 bases; junction bases outside the gene matches: 5. The CDR3 is 16 amino acids. The DNA of the CDR3 is TGCGCCAGCAGCCAAGATCCCCCAGGGGGCAACTATGGCTACACCTTC. Protein sequence: CASSQDPPGGNYGYTF.

This clone occurred once. The J gene is TRBJ1-6, the V gene TRBV3-1 (or the pseudogene TRBV3-2); 10 nucleotides line up with TRBD1. CDR3 size: 18 residues. The germline V gene has CDR1 LGHDT and CDR2 YNNKEL (reference sequence). Trimming at V came to 7 bases and at J to 0 bases, leaving 9 bases not matched to a gene. In DNA form, the CDR3 reads TGTGCCAGCACCCTGGGACAGGGGTTTAGCTCCTATAATTCACCCCTCCACTTT. It specifies CASTLGQGFSSYNSPLHF.

The rearrangement uses TRBV5-6 and TRBJ2-2; 7 bases are shared with TRBD2. The CDR3 totals 15 residues. The germline gives CDR1 SGHDT, CDR2 YYEEEE. V dropped 4 bases and J dropped 4; count of bases not matched to a gene: 7. The CDR3 here is CASSRNGGSTGELFF. DNA of the CDR3: TGTGCCAGCAGCCGCAACGGGGGGAGCACCGGGGAGCTGTTTTTT.

This rearrangement joins TRBV6-2 or TRBV6-3 to TRBJ1-2, with 10 bases aligning to TRBD1. Trimming removed 2 bases from V and 4 bases from J; junction bases left unmatched: 1. Looked up from germline, CDR1 is MNHEY and CDR2 is SVGEGT. The length of the CDR3 is 14 residues. CDR3 bases: TGTGCCAGCAGTTACGGACAGGGGGTCTATGGCTACACCTTC. Encoded protein: CASSYGQGVYGYTF.

The chain has TRBV19 and TRBJ2-5; a weak D match, TRBD1 (6 bases). The germline gives CDR1 LNHDA, CDR2 SQIVND (reference sequence). The CDR3 has 14 amino acids. Trimming removed 1 base at V and 5 bases at J, with 11 bases between. Here the CDR3 reads CASSIGTGSETQYF. The CDR3 nucleotides read TGTGCCAGTAGTATAGGAACAGGGTCGGAGACCCAGTACTTC.

The chain links TRBV7-8 to TRBJ2-5; 8 bases agree with TRBD1. Germline assignment: CDR1 SGHVS and CDR2 FQNEAQ. There are 16 residues in the CDR3. V shed 1 base and J 5 bases; nucleotides not matched to a gene: 9. CDR3 in amino acids: CASSLVPSGGQETQYF. CDR3 DNA sequence: TGTGCCAGCAGCTTAGTTCCGTCAGGGGGCCAGGAGACCCAGTACTTC.

This rearrangement joins TRBV6-6 to TRBJ1-5; unclear D gene. V lost 6 bases and J lost 4, with 7 bases in between. In germline, CDR1 is MNHNY, CDR2 SVGAGI (reference sequence). The CDR3 runs to 12 residues. CDR3 in DNA: TGTGCCAGCAGAATACAGAATCAGCCCCAGCATTTT. It encodes CASRIQNQPQHF.

The CDR3 sequence: CASSVTLAGGPETQYF. CDR3 sequence (DNA): TGTGCCAGTAGTGTCACCCTAGCGGGAGGGCCGGAGACCCAGTACTTC. This chain connects TRBV19 to TRBJ2-5, with 12 bases identical to TRBD2. CDR3 length: 16 amino acids. Trimming at V came to 5 bases and at J to 5 bases, leaving 9 bases not matched to a gene. CDR1 is LNHDA and CDR2 is SQIVND in the germline V gene (reference sequence).

The chain combines TRBV27 with TRBJ2-7, with 9 bases aligning to TRBD1. CDR3 length: 15 residues. Germline loops: CDR1 MNHEY, CDR2 SMNVEV (reference sequence). V lost 6 bases, J lost 3 bases, and 9 bases stayed unmatched. The CDR3 coding sequence is TGTGCCAGCAGGACTATTGGGGGACAGGGCTACGAGCAGTACTTC. This codes for CASRTIGGQGYEQYF.

The table lists this clone with many counts. The rearrangement joins TRBV19 to TRBJ1-1; possible D gene TRBD1, 6 bases. Trimming took off 4 bases at V and 5 bases at J, with 17 bases between the two ends. Germline CDR1 and CDR2: LNHDA and SQIVND (reference sequence). The CDR3 runs to 15 residues. The CDR3 coding sequence is TGTGCCAGTAGTAACCAATGGACAGCGGGAACTGAAGCTTTCTTT. Protein sequence: CASSNQWTAGTEAFF.

Only one count was recorded for this clone. The chain employs TRBV5-1 and TRBJ1-2; 7 bases line up with TRBD1. CDR3 length: 14 amino acids. Germline V gene sequence: CDR1 SGHRS, CDR2 YFSETQ. The V gene end was trimmed by 0 bases and the J gene end by 3 bases; junction bases not matched to a gene: 2. CDR3 in DNA: TGCGCCAGCAGCTTGGTTGGGACAGACTATGGCTACACCTTC. This codes for CASSLVGTDYGYTF.

This chain connects TRBV7-8 to TRBJ2-3; TRBD2 is a possible D gene (6 bases). CDR3 size: 15 residues. V gave up 1 base and J gave up 4 bases, with 12 bases separating them. The germline CDR1 and CDR2 sequences are SGHVS and FQNEAQ. CDR3 sequence: CASSLVNRRADTQYF. In nucleotides, the CDR3 is TGTGCCAGCAGCTTAGTTAATCGGAGGGCAGATACGCAGTATTTT.

The chain links TRBV19 to TRBJ2-1, with 10 bases identical to TRBD2. The CDR3 spans 14 residues. CDR1 is LNHDA and CDR2 is SQIVND in the germline V gene (reference sequence). Losses at the gene ends were 9 bases for V and 4 bases for J; bases not matched to a gene: 6. The CDR3 DNA reads TGTGCCAGCCAGACTAGCGGGTCTTACAATGAGCAGTTCTTC. Its translation is CASQTSGSYNEQFF.

The CDR3 region is CASSLAVGQGAKLFF. For the CDR3, the DNA is TGCGCCAGCAGCTTGGCGGTGGGACAGGGAGCAAAACTGTTTTTT. The rearrangement joins TRBV5-1 to TRBJ1-4; 9 bases map to TRBD1. V trimming: 0 bases; J trimming: 10 bases; junction bases outside the gene matches: 7. This CDR3 contains 15 residues. The V gene's germline CDR1 is SGHRS and CDR2 YFSETQ.

The chain is built from TRBV2 and TRBJ2-3; TRBD2 matches 7 bases. J lost 5 bases, V lost 7 bases, and 9 bases had no gene match. The CDR3 totals 14 residues. In germline, CDR1 is SNHLY, CDR2 FYNNEI. Here the CDR3 reads CASTPSGTLDTQYF. Here the CDR3 DNA reads TGTGCCAGCACCCCGAGCGGGACCCTAGATACGCAGTATTTT.

The chain couples TRBV2 to TRBJ1-1, with D uncertain. Deletions cut 6 bases from V and 1 base from J, with 12 bases between. CDR1 SNHLY and CDR2 FYNNEI come from the germline V gene. The CDR3 has 14 residues. The CDR3 DNA reads TGTGCCAGCAGGGAGCAAGGAGCGAACACTGAAGCTTTCTTT. Amino acids: CASREQGANTEAFF.

This chain connects TRBV11-2 to TRBJ2-3, with D possibly being TRBD2 (7 bases). Germline V lookup: CDR1 SGHAT, CDR2 FQNNGV. The CDR3 has 16 residues. Between the trimmed V and J ends, which lost 0 bases and 8 bases, there was a span of 18 bases. The CDR3 region is CASSLDLRGGAGTQYF. The CDR3 coding sequence is TGTGCCAGCAGCTTAGATCTAAGGGGGGGCGCGGGTACGCAGTATTTT. Supplemented by reference TRBV11-2 and TRBJ2-3, the full variable domain reads EAGVAQSPRYKIIEKRQSVAFWCNPISGHATLYWYQQILGQGPKLLIQFQNNGVVDDSQLPKDRFSAERLKGVDSTLKIQPAKLEDSAVYLCASSLDLRGGAGTQYFGPGTRLTVL.

DNA of the CDR3: TGTGCCAGCAGCCACGCGGATCCGGGGTACAATGAGCAGTTCTTC. Its translation: CASSHADPGYNEQFF. This chain joins TRBV3-1 (or the pseudogene TRBV3-2) and TRBJ2-1; weak D call: TRBD2 (5 bases). The ends were cut back, 3 bases at V and 4 bases at J, with 13 bases in the middle. CDR3 length: 15 residues. Germline V gene sequence: CDR1 LGHDT, CDR2 YNNKEL (reference sequence).

The chain links TRBV14 to TRBJ2-3; no reliable D call. The germline gives CDR1 SGHDN, CDR2 FVKESK. V shed 0 bases and J shed 5 bases, with 15 bases lying between them. CDR3 size: 16 residues. CDR3 in DNA: TGTGCCAGCAGCCAAGAACTCCATTCCTCAGGAGATACGCAGTATTTT. This sequence encodes CASSQELHSSGDTQYF.

The V call is TRBV28, the J call TRBJ1-4; maybe TRBD1 (5 bases). The CDR3 has 14 amino acids. With 5 bases removed from V and 8 bases from J, the gap between germline ends came to 15 bases. The germline V gene encodes CDR1 MDHEN and CDR2 SYDVKM. The CDR3 region is CASSPGIPAEKLFF. In DNA form, the CDR3 reads TGTGCCAGCAGTCCAGGGATCCCGGCCGAAAAACTGTTTTTT.

V is TRBV15 and J is TRBJ1-2, with TRBD1 matching 8 bases. This CDR3 has 15 residues. The ends lost 0 bases at V and 4 bases at J; junction bases unmatched: 4. Germline values: CDR1 LNHNV, CDR2 YYDKDF (reference sequence). Here the CDR3 reads CATSRDPGQAYGYTF. CDR3 DNA: TGTGCCACCAGCAGAGACCCGGGACAGGCCTATGGCTACACCTTC. The full variable domain, completed using reference TRBV15 and TRBJ1-2, is DAMVIQNPRYQVTQFGKPVTLSCSQTLNHNVMYWYQQKSSQAPKLLFHYYDKDFNNEADTPDNFQSRRPNTSFCFLDIRSPGLGDTAMYLCATSRDPGQAYGYTFGSGTRLTVV.

The J gene is TRBJ2-2, the V gene TRBV9; 7 bases line up with TRBD2. V lost 4 bases and J lost 5; bases outside the gene matches: 14. Looked up from germline, CDR1 is SGDLS and CDR2 is YYNGEE. The CDR3 has 17 residues. CDR3 sequence: CASSPTRGVVFTGELFF. The CDR3 bases are TGTGCCAGCAGCCCGACCCGGGGGGTGGTGTTTACCGGGGAGCTGTTTTTT.

The chain is built from TRBV27 and TRBJ1-5; 9 bases line up with TRBD1. The CDR3 sequence is 16 residues long. Germline V gives CDR1 MNHEY, CDR2 SMNVEV (reference sequence). Trimming cost V 5 bases and J 4 bases; bases outside gene matches: 9. CDR3 amino acids: CASSRNPGQGNQPQHF. CDR3 nucleotides: TGTGCCAGCAGTCGAAACCCGGGACAGGGAAATCAGCCCCAGCATTTT.

The chain has TRBV21-1 and TRBJ1-1; TRBD1 is taken as the D call from the table, unchecked against the DNA. TRBV21-1 is marked as a pseudogene. The CDR3 extends over 14 amino acids. The CDR3 sequence: CASSKAPPNTEAFF. For the CDR3, the DNA is TGTGCCAGCAGCAAGGCCCCGCCGAACACTGAAGCTTTCTTT.

The chain is built from TRBV30 and TRBJ1-2; maybe TRBD1 (6 bases). CDR3 size: 14 residues. The V gene lost 3 bases and the J gene lost 4 bases, with 15 bases spanning the gap. CDR1 is GTSNPN, CDR2 SVGIG, per germline (reference sequence). The DNA of the CDR3 is TGTGCCTGGAGAACGAGACAGGCCCTCTATGGCTACACCTTC. Protein sequence: CAWRTRQALYGYTF.

V gene TRBV5-1 combines with J gene TRBJ2-3, with D perhaps matching TRBD2 (6 bases). The CDR3 runs 15 residues. CDR1 and CDR2 from the germline V gene are SGHRS and YFSETQ. Trimming took 0 bases from V and 2 from J, leaving 10 bases between them. The CDR3 region has the DNA TGCGCCAGCAGCTTGGCGGGACTCCCCACAGATACGCAGTATTTT. Amino acids: CASSLAGLPTDTQYF.

The chain is built from TRBV5-1 and TRBJ1-2, with no clear D. V was pared by 1 base and J by 4 bases, with 14 bases between. This CDR3 spans 15 amino acids. Germline CDR1 SGHRS, CDR2 YFSETQ. CDR3 in amino acids: CASSLRQASIYGYTF. CDR3 in DNA: TGCGCCAGCAGCTTGAGGCAGGCGAGTATCTATGGCTACACCTTC.